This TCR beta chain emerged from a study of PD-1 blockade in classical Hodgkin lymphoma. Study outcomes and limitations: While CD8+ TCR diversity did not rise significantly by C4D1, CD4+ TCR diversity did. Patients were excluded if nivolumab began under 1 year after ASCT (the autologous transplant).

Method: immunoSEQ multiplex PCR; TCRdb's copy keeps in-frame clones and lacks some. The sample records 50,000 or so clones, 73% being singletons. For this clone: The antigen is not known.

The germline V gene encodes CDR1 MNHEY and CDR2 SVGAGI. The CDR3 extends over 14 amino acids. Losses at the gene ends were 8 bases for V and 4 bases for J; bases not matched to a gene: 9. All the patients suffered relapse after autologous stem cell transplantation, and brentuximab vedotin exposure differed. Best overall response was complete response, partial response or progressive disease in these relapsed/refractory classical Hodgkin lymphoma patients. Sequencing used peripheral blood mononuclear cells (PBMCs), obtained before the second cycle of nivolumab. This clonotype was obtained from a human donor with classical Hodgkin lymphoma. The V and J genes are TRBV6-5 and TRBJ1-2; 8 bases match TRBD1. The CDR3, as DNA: TGTGCCAGCCATCGACAGGGGTCTGGCTATGGCTACACCTTC. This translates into CASHRQGSGYGYTF.